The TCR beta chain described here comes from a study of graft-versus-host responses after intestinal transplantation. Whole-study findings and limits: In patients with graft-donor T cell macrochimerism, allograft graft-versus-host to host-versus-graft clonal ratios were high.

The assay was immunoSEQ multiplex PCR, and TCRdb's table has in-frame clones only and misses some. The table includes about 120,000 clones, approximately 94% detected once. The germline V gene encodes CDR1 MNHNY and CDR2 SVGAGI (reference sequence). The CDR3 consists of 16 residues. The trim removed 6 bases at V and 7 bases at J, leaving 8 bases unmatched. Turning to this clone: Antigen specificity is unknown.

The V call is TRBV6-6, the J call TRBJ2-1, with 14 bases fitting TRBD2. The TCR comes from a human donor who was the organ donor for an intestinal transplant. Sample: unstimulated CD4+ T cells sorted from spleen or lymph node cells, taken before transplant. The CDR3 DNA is TGTGCCAGCAGACCCGGGACTAGCGGGAGATGGAATGAGCAGTTCTTC. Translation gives CASRPGTSGRWNEQFF.